One T cell receptor beta chain is described in this entry. Antigen unknown. This sample is part of a study of cytomegalovirus exposure and HLA in healthy donors. General study findings and limits: When a later analysis compared HLA-associated TCR beta chains with equally common others, the HLA-associated chains turned out to be more clonally expanded and to have lower generation probabilities. Across HLA loci, a later analysis found differing TCR association rates, with DRB1 most and HLA-C fewest.

Per the germline V gene, CDR1 is SGHTA and CDR2 is FQGNSA. The CDR3 totals 13 residues. V dropped 5 bases and J dropped 2 bases, with 9 bases sitting between them. Amplification used 60 Vbeta primers and 13 Jbeta primers. As originally analysed: An analysis performed later counted roughly 80 million unique TCR beta chains (around 10 million of them shared). Using immunoSEQ multiplex PCR, the repertoire was profiled, and TCRdb retains in-frame clones only, with some absent. The DNA gave D and trimming, while V, J and clone size come from that table. The data contain 95,000 to 150,000 clones, 70% to 85% of them singletons.

This TCR derives from a middle-aged woman in good health and CMV-seropositive. The chain carries TRBV7-2 and TRBJ2-5, with D uncertain. Sequencing was done on a sample of PBMCs. In nucleotides, the CDR3 is TGTGCCAGCAGCCCGCGGCTACAAGAGACCCAGTACTTC. Its protein product is CASSPRLQETQYF.